This record covers a single TCR beta chain. This sample is drawn from a study of shared clonotypes between healthy human individuals. V lost 5 bases, J lost 6 bases, and 6 bases stayed unmatched. The germline V gene has CDR1 MNHEY and CDR2 SMNVEV (reference sequence). This CDR3 region has 15 residues. Genomic DNA per cell subset filled all wells of several immunoSEQ plates. Per the study methods: There were no quality scores in the junction-only immunoSEQ sequences, so filtering differed. Using immunoSEQ multiplex PCR, the repertoire was profiled, and TCRdb retains in-frame clones only, with some absent. That table furnishes V, J and clone size, whereas the DNA furnished D and trimming. The sample consists of 1.4 million or so clones, 98% of them appearing once.

The sequence was obtained from a man aged 25 to 45 in good health. The specimen was naive CD4+ T cells sorted from blood. Subset of the sample: CD45RA+ positively selected. The chain employs TRBV27 and TRBJ2-7, with 14 bases aligning to TRBD2. CDR3 amino acids: CASSGTGLAGVEQYF. In DNA form, the CDR3 reads TGTGCCAGCAGTGGGACGGGACTAGCGGGAGTCGAGCAGTACTTC.